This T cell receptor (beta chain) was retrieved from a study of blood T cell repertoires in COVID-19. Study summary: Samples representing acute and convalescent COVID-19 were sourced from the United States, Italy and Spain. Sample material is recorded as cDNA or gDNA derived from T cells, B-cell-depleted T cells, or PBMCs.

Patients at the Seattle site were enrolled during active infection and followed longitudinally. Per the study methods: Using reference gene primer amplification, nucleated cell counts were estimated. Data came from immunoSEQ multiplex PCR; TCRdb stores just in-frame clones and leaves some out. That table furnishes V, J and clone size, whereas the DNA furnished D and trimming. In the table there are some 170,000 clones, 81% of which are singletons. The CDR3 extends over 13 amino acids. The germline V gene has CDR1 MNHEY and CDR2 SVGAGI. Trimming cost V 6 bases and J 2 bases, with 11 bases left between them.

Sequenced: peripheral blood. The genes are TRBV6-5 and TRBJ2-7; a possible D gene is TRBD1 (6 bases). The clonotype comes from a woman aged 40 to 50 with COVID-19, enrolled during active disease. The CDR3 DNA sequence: TGTGCCAGCAGCCGGACAGCGGCCTACGAGCAGTACTTC. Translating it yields CASSRTAAYEQYF.